The sequence of this T cell receptor beta chain was determined in a study of long-term antiretroviral therapy in people with HIV. Survey-level resolution applied to immunoSEQ assay v3.0. Method: immunoSEQ multiplex PCR; TCRdb's copy keeps in-frame clones and lacks some. This table has about 23,000 clones, roughly 80% appearing once. About this clone: Its cognate antigen is unknown.

General observations from the study: CDR3 lengths in HIV samples spanned a narrower range than controls. Post-treatment diversity went higher with ART but stayed below transplant donor controls.

V lost 3 bases, J lost 6 bases, and 11 bases lay in between. CDR3 length: 13 residues. The germline V gene encodes CDR1 SGHAT and CDR2 FQNNGV. Sequences were derived from unsorted PBMCs, sampled 0.3 years after starting antiretroviral therapy. The TCR originated in a man aged 50-60 years with HIV. This chain joins TRBV11-2 and TRBJ1-2, with D hard to call. This CDR3 reads CASSFQTSNGYTF. CDR3 DNA sequence: TGTGCCAGCAGCTTTCAAACGTCCAATGGCTACACCTTC.